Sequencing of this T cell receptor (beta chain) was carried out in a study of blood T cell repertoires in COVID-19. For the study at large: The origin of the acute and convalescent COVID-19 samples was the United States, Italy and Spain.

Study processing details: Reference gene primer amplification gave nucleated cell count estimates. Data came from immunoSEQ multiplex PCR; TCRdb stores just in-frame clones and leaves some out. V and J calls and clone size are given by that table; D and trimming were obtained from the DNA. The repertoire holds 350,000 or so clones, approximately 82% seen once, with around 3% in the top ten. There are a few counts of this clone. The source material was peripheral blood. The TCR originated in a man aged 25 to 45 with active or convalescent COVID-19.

The CDR3 DNA reads as TGTGCCAGCAGCACTCTCCAGGGGGGAACTGAAGCTTTCTTT. Amino acid sequence: CASSTLQGGTEAFF. This chain uses TRBV7-9 with TRBJ1-1, with 7 bases that match TRBD1. Germline CDR1 and CDR2: SEHNR and FQNEAQ (reference sequence). J was trimmed by 5 bases and V by 5 bases; bases with no gene match: 8. This CDR3 spans 14 amino acids.